Listed below are T cell receptor beta chains from one sample, sequenced in a study of cytomegalovirus exposure and HLA in healthy donors. Measured with immunoSEQ multiplex PCR; TCRdb has only the in-frame clones, and not every one. The table has some 120,000 clones, less than 85% seen once. The material sequenced was PBMCs. Receptors were obtained from a man aged 25-45 years in good health and CMV-seronegative. CDR3s include the opening cysteine and the closing phenylalanine or tryptophan. A D gene is named only where the DNA matches it firmly. Part of the rows lack a size; the others show once, few, many or a class for expanded clones.

>TRBJ2-6|NA|TRBV19|NA
CASSDGSRFSGANVLTF
TGTGCCAGTAGTGACGGGAGCCGATTCTCTGGGGCCAACGTCCTGACTTTC
>TRBJ2-3|NA|TRBV6-1|TRBD2
CASSEAAGGSSDTQYF
TGTGCCAGCAGTGAAGCTGCGGGAGGGTCGTCAGATACGCAGTATTTT
>TRBJ2-7|NA|TRBV2|TRBD2
CASSHLTSGDYEQYF
TGTGCCAGCAGTCACTTGACTAGCGGGGACTACGAGCAGTACTTC
>TRBJ1-5|NA|TRBV6-5|TRBD1
CASSFGQGGNQPQHF
TGTGCCAGCAGTTTCGGACAGGGAGGCAATCAGCCCCAGCATTTT
>TRBJ2-1|NA|TRBV7-3|TRBD2
CASSLIAGVYSNEQFF
TGTGCCAGCAGTTTGATAGCGGGAGTGTATAGCAATGAGCAGTTCTTC
>TRBJ1-2|NA|TRBV18|NA
CASSPPYRYYGYTF
TGTGCCAGCTCACCACCGTACAGATACTATGGCTACACCTTC
>TRBJ1-1|NA|TRBV6-5|TRBD1
CASTRGPSTEAFF
TGTGCCAGCACGAGGGGGCCTAGCACTGAAGCTTTCTTT
>TRBJ2-7|NA|TRBV7-7|NA
CASSLFLGRESEQYF
TGTGCTAGCAGCTTATTTCTGGGCCGGGAGTCCGAGCAGTACTTC
>TRBJ2-5|NA|TRBV11-2|NA
CASSLEAANQETQYF
TGTGCCAGCAGCTTAGAGGCGGCGAATCAAGAGACCCAGTACTTC
>TRBJ2-7|few|TRBV6-1|NA
CASSEAPLPGSYEQYF
TGTGCCAGCAGTGAAGCACCCCTCCCCGGCTCCTACGAGCAGTACTTC
>TRBJ1-3|NA|TRBV15|NA
CATSRGAGNTIYF
TGTGCCACCAGCAGAGGGGCGGGAAACACCATATATTTT
>TRBJ2-5|NA|TRBV27|NA
CASSLTGGLGETQYF
TGTGCCAGCAGTTTAACGGGGGGCCTTGGAGAGACCCAGTACTTC
>TRBJ2-7|NA|TRBV4-3|NA
CASSQEWVVGGEQYF
TGCGCCAGCAGCCAAGAATGGGTAGTGGGGGGCGAGCAGTACTTC
>TRBJ1-2|NA|TRBV7-9|NA
CASSQNSPNYGYPF
TGTGCCAGCAGTCAGAACTCCCCTAACTATGGCTACCCCTTC
>TRBJ2-4|NA|TRBV4-3|NA
CASSQETGVRRGENIQYF
TGCGCCAGCAGCCAAGAAACAGGGGTTAGGAGGGGTGAAAACATTCAGTACTTC
>TRBJ2-5|NA|TRBV10-3|TRBD1
CAISENRGLQETQYF
TGTGCCATCAGTGAGAACAGGGGGCTTCAAGAGACCCAGTACTTC
>TRBJ2-5|NA|TRBV5-4|NA
CASSLTSSLPSQETQYF
TGTGCCAGCAGCTTGACGAGTAGCCTCCCCAGTCAAGAGACCCAGTACTTC
>TRBJ1-3|NA|TRBV7-6|NA
CASSSPLLDSGNTIYF
TGTGCCAGCAGCTCCCCCCTGCTAGACTCTGGAAACACCATATATTTT
>TRBJ2-3|NA|TRBV29-1|TRBD1
CSGGGQGYTDTQYF
TGCAGCGGTGGAGGACAGGGTTACACAGATACGCAGTATTTT
>TRBJ1-5|NA|TRBV2|TRBD1
CASREKTGSDQPQHF
TGTGCCAGCAGGGAAAAGACAGGGTCAGATCAGCCCCAGCATTTT
>TRBJ1-2|NA|TRBV13|NA
CASSLGQGNYGYTF
TGTGCCAGCAGCTTAGGCCAGGGGAACTATGGCTACACCTTC
>TRBJ1-1|NA|TRBV5-4|TRBD1
CASSLPTGVAFF
TGTGCCAGCAGCTTACCGACAGGGGTAGCTTTCTTT
>TRBJ1-4|NA|TRBV19|NA
CCYQSRGTVDEKLFF
TGTTGCTACCAATCCCGGGGAACGGTGGATGAAAAACTGTTTTTT
>TRBJ2-1|once|TRBV25-1|TRBD2
CASSISLAGYNEQFF
TGTGCCAGCAGTATTTCACTAGCGGGCTACAATGAGCAGTTCTTC
>TRBJ1-2|NA|TRBV5-1|NA
CASSEMGNDYGYTF
TGCGCCAGCAGCGAGATGGGCAACGACTATGGCTACACCTTC
>TRBJ1-4|once|TRBV6-5|NA
CASSYSEGTYNEKLFF
TGTGCCAGCAGTTACTCTGAAGGGACATATAATGAAAAACTGTTTTTT
>TRBJ2-7|NA|TRBV7-9|NA
CASSLGFNEQYF
TGTGCCAGCAGCTTAGGTTTTAACGAGCAGTACTTC
>TRBJ2-5|NA|TRBV27|TRBD1
CASSLRGQGRETQYF
TGTGCCAGCAGTCTCCGAGGACAGGGGAGAGAGACCCAGTACTTC
>TRBJ2-3|NA|TRBV19|TRBD2
CASAGRALDTQYF
TGTGCCAGCGCCGGGAGGGCCCTGGATACGCAGTATTTT
>TRBJ1-5|NA|TRBV19|NA
CASRDSPNQPQHF
TGTGCCAGTAGGGACAGCCCCAATCAGCCCCAGCATTTT
>TRBJ2-3|NA|TRBV28|NA
CASRSGTDTQYF
TGTGCCAGCAGGTCCGGCACAGATACGCAGTATTTT
>TRBJ2-7|NA|TRBV4-1|NA
CASSQRSLYEQYF
TGCGCCAGCAGCCAAAGGAGTTTGTACGAGCAGTACTTC
>TRBJ2-5|NA|TRBV5-4|TRBD2
CASSSLAGEETQYF
TGTGCCAGCAGCTCCCTAGCGGGAGAAGAGACCCAGTACTTC
>TRBJ2-7|NA|TRBV29-1|TRBD2
CSGSSGSTYEQYF
TGCAGCGGTAGTAGCGGGAGTACTTACGAGCAGTACTTC
>TRBJ1-1|NA|TRBV18|TRBD1
CASSLRQGNTEAFF
TGTGCCAGCTCACTAAGACAGGGAAACACTGAAGCTTTCTTT
>TRBJ2-1|NA|TRBV5-1|TRBD2
CASSLAGTNEQFF
TGCGCCAGTTCGCTAGCGGGGACCAATGAGCAGTTCTTC
>TRBJ2-5|NA|TRBV29-1|TRBD2
CSVEFGTSKETQYF
TGCAGCGTTGAATTTGGGACTAGCAAAGAGACCCAGTACTTC
>TRBJ2-4|NA|TRBV21-1|NA
CASSKGGGAKNIQYF
TGTGCCAGCAGCAAAGGTGGCGGAGCCAAAAACATTCAGTACTTC
>TRBJ2-5|NA|TRBV28|TRBD2
CASSETKLASGIQETQYF
TGTGCCAGCAGTGAAACGAAGCTGGCTAGCGGGATTCAAGAGACCCAGTACTTC
>TRBJ1-5|NA|TRBV10-2|TRBD1
CASRQGSNQPQNF
TGCGCCAGCAGACAGGGGAGCAATCAGCCCCAGAATTTT
>TRBJ1-3|NA|TRBV9|TRBD1
CASSVTGGTGNTIYF
TGTGCCAGCAGCGTAACAGGGGGCACTGGAAACACCATATATTTT
>TRBJ2-7|NA|TRBV9|TRBD2
CASSVATGVAGSIYEQYF
TGTGCCAGCAGCGTAGCTACGGGGGTAGCGGGATCAATCTACGAGCAGTACTTC
>TRBJ1-6|NA|TRBV10-3|NA
CAISGEGSYNSPLHF
TGTGCCATCAGTGGCGAGGGCTCCTATAATTCACCCCTCCACTTT
>TRBJ2-3|NA|TRBV19|TRBD1
CASKRRDRELYTQYF
TGTGCCAGTAAAAGGAGGGACAGGGAATTGTATACGCAGTATTTT
>TRBJ2-1|NA|TRBV7-7|NA
CASSLALGSHNEQFF
TGTGCTAGCAGCTTAGCCCTGGGCTCACACAATGAGCAGTTCTTC
>TRBJ2-7|NA|TRBV27|NA
CASSSGATYEQYF
TGTGCCAGCAGCTCAGGGGCAACCTACGAGCAGTACTTC
>TRBJ2-1|few|TRBV6-5|TRBD1
CASRQGSGSYNEQFF
TGTGCCAGCAGACAGGGGTCAGGCTCCTACAATGAGCAGTTCTTC
>TRBJ1-4|NA|TRBV7-9|NA
CSSSFVGGEKLFF
TGTTCCAGCAGCTTTGTAGGGGGTGAAAAACTGTTTTTT
>TRBJ1-1|NA|TRBV7-8|TRBD1
CASSLAATGADTEAFF
TGTGCCAGCAGCTTAGCCGCGACAGGGGCGGACACTGAAGCTTTCTTT
>TRBJ2-3|NA|TRBV5-6|NA
CASSRVSSTDTQYF
TGTGCCAGCAGCCGGGTGTCGAGCACAGATACGCAGTATTTT
>TRBJ2-4|NA|TRBV16|TRBD1
CASSLYSGTGNIQYF
TGTGCCAGCAGCCTCTACTCCGGGACAGGGAACATTCAGTACTTC
>TRBJ2-1|once|TRBV9|TRBD2
CASSSYSGRTYNEQFF
TGTGCCAGCAGCTCATATAGCGGGAGGACCTACAATGAGCAGTTCTTC
>TRBJ2-3|NA|TRBV19|NA
CASSILASDTQYF
TGTGCCAGTAGTATTCTAGCCTCAGATACGCAGTATTTT
>TRBJ2-7|NA|TRBV6-1|TRBD1
CASSVTLGQGRNEQYF
TGTGCCAGCAGTGTAACTTTGGGACAGGGTAGAAACGAGCAGTACTTC
>TRBJ1-5|NA|TRBV19|NA
CASSIWGDNQPQHF
TGTGCCAGTAGTATTTGGGGGGACAATCAGCCCCAGCATTTT